One sample yielded the 7 T cell receptor beta chains listed below, sequenced in a study of CXCR3-negative and CXCR3-positive naive CD8 T cells. Carrying UMI labels, the TRB cDNA libraries were prepared through 5' RACE. Each CDR3 protein gets one entry in TCRdb, which reprocessed the 5' RACE reads and gives no DNA. The sample table includes about 130,000 distinct CDR3 sequences. The sequencing input was naive CXCR3- CD8+ T cells from blood. The subset is: CD45RO-CCR7+CD27+CD95- naive CD8+ T cells lacking CXCR3 (TNR3-). These receptors came from a human donor in good health. Some clones in this sample may be carry-over from other donors' samples.

This chain connects TRBV27 to TRBJ2-7; TCRdb selects TRBD2, and the lack of DNA leaves this call unchecked. CDR3 length equals 15 residues. Germline loops: CDR1 MNHEY, CDR2 SMNVEV (reference sequence). The CDR3 protein is CASSLGPSGSYEQYF.

CDR3 loop: CASSLVGGRASEQYF. The rearrangement links TRBV27 to TRBJ2-7. Germline V gene lookup returns CDR1 MNHEY and CDR2 SMNVEV (reference sequence). This CDR3 region has 15 residues.

This chain connects TRBV7-8 to TRBJ1-5; TCRdb lists TRBD1, though no DNA is available to test this call. CDR1 SGHVS and CDR2 FQNEAQ come from the germline V gene. The CDR3 length is 15 residues. CDR3 region: CASSPLATVGSPQHF.

This chain connects TRBV7-8 to TRBJ2-2. The germline V gene encodes CDR1 SGHVS and CDR2 FQNEAQ. The CDR3 spans 14 residues. The CDR3 loop reads CASSLDRVPGELFF.

The chain joins TRBV29-1 to TRBJ2-7; TCRdb's D call, TRBD1, is unchecked because there is no DNA. Germline V lookup: CDR1 SQVTM, CDR2 ANQGSEA. The CDR3 runs 14 residues. The CDR3 region is CSVTGTESSYEQYF.

The rearrangement joins TRBV6-6 to TRBJ2-7. The CDR3 runs 15 residues. In germline, CDR1 is MNHNY, CDR2 SVGAGI (reference sequence). CDR3: CASSYSERDSYEQYF.

The chain combines TRBV29-1 with TRBJ1-1; with no DNA, the TCRdb D assignment of TRBD1 cannot be verified. Germline V lookup: CDR1 SQVTM, CDR2 ANQGSEA. The CDR3 is 12 amino acids. Here the CDR3 reads CSVDRENTEAFF.